This T cell receptor (beta chain) was found in a study of cytomegalovirus exposure and HLA in healthy donors (dated 2017 in TCRdb). The study in broad terms: In an earlier analysis of approximately 500 of the donors, 276 Gb of sequence data and 100 million or so unique TCR beta sequences from roughly 200 million T cells were reported. An early release covering approximately 600 HLA-typed donors comprised around 300 gigabases of sequencing data and some 79 million unique TCR sequences. Among the roughly 400 genotyped donors, 81% belonged to the genetic ancestry cluster associated with self-reported Caucasian donors. The aim of the study was to test whether cataloging public T cell receptors could identify signatures of past pathogen exposure. Using immunosequencing, the study profiled T cell repertoires from 666 subjects and related those repertoires to cytomegalovirus serostatus. In addition to the first cohort of 666 subjects, a separate validation cohort of under 150 different subjects was used. To predict cytomegalovirus infection status, the study brought together high-throughput TCR immunosequencing, statistical association of individual TCRs with disease status, and machine learning. To study patterns of TCR occurrence, a later analysis re-analyzed previously published TCR beta repertoires from 500 to 850 donors and added high-resolution HLA genotyping. Rather than drawing on any new phenotypic data, the later analysis identified candidate immune exposures from TCR beta sequences and the way those sequences occurred across donors. In an earlier analysis of 500 to 650 of the donors, high-throughput TCR beta sequencing was used to judge whether each TCR beta V gene segment behaved as functional or pseudogenic. Donor age, sex, ethnicity and CMV serostatus were compiled alongside the repertoire data. A later genetic analysis took genome-wide SNP genotypes for about 55% of the 666 donors and used that subset as a discovery cohort. All discovery cohort repertoires had been generated on a single sequencing platform. Both class I and class II loci were covered by HLA typing, at four-digit resolution. The number of donors typed differed by locus, with about 629-640 for A, B, C, DRB1 and DQB1, roughly 550 for DQA1, over 600 for DPA1, and around 450 for DPB1. Five DR-DQ haplotypes were handled as single units for association and clustering, since linkage in the cohort was strong. Across about 380 genotyped donors of the cohort, an average of roughly 200,000 unique TCR beta nucleotide sequences per donor were sequenced, and around 20% of those sequences were non-productive.

Only one count was recorded for this clone. Which antigen it targets is not known. Qualities for individual bases were not recorded, and no much larger clone is one base off. The cohort consisted of 650 to 700 healthy bone marrow donors. All cohort members were sampled while nominally healthy, although unrecorded immune exposures were likely present. The donor tested CMV seropositive and was one of the 289 seropositive cohort members. A peripheral blood sample was collected from each donor, and TCR beta sequencing was performed on peripheral blood mononuclear cells. The Qiagen DNeasy Blood Extraction Kit was used to extract genomic DNA from the blood cell samples. Receptor amplification or capture employed the immunoSEQ multiplex PCR assay. For the multiplex PCR, a mixture combining 60 forward primers for TCR Vbeta segments and 13 reverse primers for TCR Jbeta segments was used. Amplification of the CDR3 region of rearranged TCR beta genes was performed with a multiplex PCR assay on genomic DNA. The Illumina HiSeq System was used to sequence the amplified TCR beta libraries as 87-base-pair reads. Regarding the original processing steps: A later analysis tallied about 77 million unique TCR beta chains across the 666 repertoires, and around 10 million of those chains were shared by two or more donors. Raw reads were error-corrected and collapsed into unique sequences with a nearest-neighbor algorithm that merged closely related sequences to remove PCR and sequencing errors. CDR3 sequences were aligned to IMGT reference sequences to assign V, D and J gene segments. For a sequence to be retained, a match of at least six nucleotides to both a V gene segment and a J gene segment was required. Rearrangements were classified as productive when the CDR3 lacked stop codons and remained in frame with V and J, and all other rearrangements were classified as non-productive. CDR3 was defined according to IMGT convention as the region running from the second conserved V-encoded cysteine to the conserved J-encoded phenylalanine. In an earlier analysis of approximately 590 of the donors, sequences lacking an unambiguous match to a single V gene segment were excluded. An earlier analysis of 500 to 700 of the donors classified V segments as functional when productive rearrangements were above 56.7% and as segregating when the standard deviation between donors was above 5%. A statistical classification framework was developed to diagnose cytomegalovirus status using the catalog of TCR beta chain sequences. V and J gene assignment, in a later analysis, came from comparing TCR nucleotide sequences with IMGT/GENE-DB human TR gene sequences. The TCRdist pipeline was used in a later analysis to assign CDR3 sequences and most-parsimonious VDJ recombination scenarios. In a later analysis, each TCR beta chain was defined by its CDR3 amino acid sequence together with its V-gene family, and reads lacking a unique V-gene family were excluded. A later analysis removed several hundred highly shared, low-generation-probability nucleotide sequences to deal with suspected cross-contamination and a sequencing artifact. In a later analysis, a clonal expansion index was calculated for each public chain from normalized within-repertoire ranks of inferred template counts. A later analysis computed generation probabilities with a VDJ recombination model fitted to out-of-frame rearrangements, and checked the results against IGoR. In a later analysis, hypergeometric tests were used to score TCR-TCR, TCR-HLA and TCR-CMV co-occurrence, with a repertoire-size bias correction applied to TCR pairs. In a later analysis, false discovery rates were estimated by permuting HLA or CMV assignments 20 times. A later analysis grouped co-occurring TCRs with DBSCAN, adding TCRdist sequence similarity when clustering within HLA-allele-positive subsets. Repertoires with fewer than 30,000 or more than 120,000 public chains were left out of co-occurrence clustering, as were five repertoires with anomalous nucleotide sharing. The table comes from immuneACCESS by way of TCRdb, which keeps in-frame sequences with V and J called. Part of the clones is missing from these tables; in studies checked, under half for an unresolved V gene and the rest for unknown reasons. V, J and clone size were drawn from that table, and D and trimming were deduced from the DNA. The sample includes about 120,000 clones, with more than 70% observed a single time. The top ten clones comprise more than 7.5% of the sample.

General conclusions and limits of the study: The sequencing pipeline was judged likely to have produced a cluster of highly shared sequence variants as a technical artifact. A later genetic analysis associated a missense DCLRE1C variant with V-gene and J-gene trimming of TCR beta chains, and an independent cohort replicated the association. HLA typing was unavailable for some donors at each locus, so association tests used only the typed subset. The cohort was sequenced for TCR beta chains only, and without alpha or paired-chain data the features that could be detected were limited. A later analysis found that most CMV-associated TCR beta chains appeared HLA-restricted, with HLA associations seemingly driven largely by CMV exposure. In vitro tests confirmed that a few of the cytomegalovirus-associated TCR beta chains recognize cytomegalovirus antigens. Most TCR sequences were seen in very few donors, while some public TCRs were found in many individuals. Broadly in line with IMGT annotations, most TCR beta V segments showed up in productive rearrangements about 87% or about 30% of the time in an earlier analysis of 587 of the donors. According to a later analysis, TCR association rates differed among HLA loci, with DRB1 alleles showing the most associated TCRs and HLA-C alleles showing the fewest. In a later genetic analysis, fewer N-insertions in productive TCRs were reported among donors in an Asian-associated ancestry cluster than the approximately 630-donor mean. Assigning TCR associations to individual alleles was difficult when HLA alleles, especially DR and DQ, strongly co-occurred. Because counts were too low, more than 15 rarely observed V segments, including chromosome 9 orphons, were excluded from the earlier analysis of around 640 of the donors. In the study, about 150 TCR beta chains were listed as associated with cytomegalovirus. A later analysis associated some 17,000 TCR beta sequences with specific HLA alleles at a false discovery rate of 0.05. Immune exposure information for the cohort was limited to CMV serostatus. The classifier was reported to diagnose cytomegalovirus status with high specificity and sensitivity in both the original and validation cohorts. The authors suggested that the approach could potentially be extended to other disease states and immunological phenotypes. In a later analysis, several top co-occurrence clusters were reported to appear linked to parvovirus B19, influenza, CMV and Epstein-Barr virus. A further reported finding was that TCR beta sequences accurately predicted the HLA-A and HLA-B alleles for most subjects in the first cohort. Presence/absence analyses assumed roughly uniform sequencing depth across donors, an assumption that may not hold. In a later analysis, HLA-associated TCR beta chains showed more clonal expansion and lower generation probabilities than non-associated chains that were equally common. Linkage disequilibrium might explain the correlated functional status among segregating V segments, but an unknown experimental factor could not be ruled out. Some IMGT-functional V segments, including TRBV6-2 and TRBV6-3, could not be told apart with the 87-base-pair reads, so those segments were excluded.

CDR1 and CDR2 (LGHNA, YSLEER) derive from the germline V gene. V lost 0 bases and J lost 7 bases, and the count of bases not matched to a germline gene is 10. From cysteine to phenylalanine, the CDR3 is 17 amino acids long. This entry keeps only the CDR3 DNA: 51 bases, framed from base 1. The receptor chain draws on TRBV4-3 and TRBJ2-5; the junction holds 11 bases that match TRBD2. The sequence was collected from a woman in her fifties or sixties in good health and CMV-seropositive. Sample: PBMCs. Here is the DNA: TGCGCCAGCAGCCAAGATATTAGCGGGGGGGGACCAGGGACCCAGTACTTC. It codes for CASSQDISGGGPGTQYF.